This T cell receptor beta chain was recorded in a study of blood T cell repertoires in COVID-19. Some clones are missing from TCRdb's copy, which holds only in-frame ones; the method was immunoSEQ multiplex PCR. The table lists a few hundred thousand clones, 86% of them singletons, with approximately 14% in the top ten. The sequence was obtained from a woman aged 70-85 years with COVID-19, enrolled during active disease. The sequenced sample was peripheral blood.

CDR3 amino acids: CASRRVQAAGNTIYF. The DNA for the CDR3 is TGCGCCTCGCGGAGGGTACAAGCTGCTGGAAACACCATATATTTT. The chain uses TRBV4-1 and TRBJ1-3; D call uncertain. Trimming took 11 bases from V and 2 from J, leaving 19 bases between them. Germline V gives CDR1 MGHRA, CDR2 YSYEKL. The CDR3 is 15 residues long.